This note documents a single TCR beta chain sequence. Its antigen is not identified. At one end, the junction sequence differs from germline, possibly due to a read error. This specimen belongs to a study of CD8 T cells in ankylosing spondylitis. Study-wide results and caveats: Previously reported in reactive arthritis synovial fluid and blood were some of the motif variants. In ankylosing spondylitis patients, matched synovial fluid reportedly showed significant enrichment of disease-linked clones. Seemingly characteristic of ankylosing spondylitis blood was a TCR beta motif consisting of under 10 highly homologous variants.

Libraries for TCR beta were made by quantitative 5'-RACE with molecular barcodes. TCRdb reprocessed the 5' RACE reads with MiXCR, giving one entry per CDR3 protein. The profile covers around 320,000 distinct CDR3 sequences, with under 25% appearing a single time and about 3.5% taken by the ten largest. This clonotype was obtained from a female donor with ankylosing spondylitis or in good health (not recorded which). Sequencing was carried out using blood, either unsorted or a sorted T cell fraction (not recorded which).

The CDR3 bases are TGTACCAGCAGTCCAACCGGAGCGAGGGCAGATACGCAGTATTTT. Its translation is CTSSPTGARADTQYF. The chain is built from TRBV6-4 and TRBJ2-3, with a weak D call TRBD2 (5 bases). CDR1 MRHNA and CDR2 SNTAGT come from the germline V gene. The CDR3 runs 15 residues.